This T cell receptor beta chain was retrieved from a study of Ad26.COV2.S vaccination and SARS-CoV-2 variants. Whole-study context: The donor was enrolled in the Ad26.COV2.S arm of the COV1001 trial. Study-level results: Relative to placebo recipients, vaccine recipients exhibited elevated spike-specific TCR breadth.

TCRdb's copy holds only in-frame clones and misses some; the assay was immunoSEQ multiplex PCR. The data contain almost 400,000 clones, 70% to 90% of them singletons. The treatment: some 19 received Ad26.COV2.S at low or high dose, single or two shots; about 5 received placebo; per-sample allocation not given. Repertoires come from day 63 after the first vaccine or placebo injection. Within Boston, the person who donated was an adult of 18-55 years. Germline CDR1 LNHDA, CDR2 SQIVND (reference sequence). The CDR3 loop spans 13 amino acids. Germline trimming cut 5 bases from V and 7 bases from J; bases unmatched to any gene: 3. Points on this clone: Its antigen is not identified. Other DNA sequences within the sample encode an identical CDR3.

Sequencing used peripheral blood, obtained in a trial of Ad26.COV2.S vaccine versus placebo. The chain has TRBV19 and TRBJ1-4; 8 bases are a match to TRBD1. The sequence derives from a person between 18 and 65 years old who received the Ad26.COV2.S COVID-19 vaccine or a placebo. The DNA of the CDR3 is TGTGCCAGTAGTCCCGGGACAGGTGAAAAACTGTTTTTT. This translates into CASSPGTGEKLFF.